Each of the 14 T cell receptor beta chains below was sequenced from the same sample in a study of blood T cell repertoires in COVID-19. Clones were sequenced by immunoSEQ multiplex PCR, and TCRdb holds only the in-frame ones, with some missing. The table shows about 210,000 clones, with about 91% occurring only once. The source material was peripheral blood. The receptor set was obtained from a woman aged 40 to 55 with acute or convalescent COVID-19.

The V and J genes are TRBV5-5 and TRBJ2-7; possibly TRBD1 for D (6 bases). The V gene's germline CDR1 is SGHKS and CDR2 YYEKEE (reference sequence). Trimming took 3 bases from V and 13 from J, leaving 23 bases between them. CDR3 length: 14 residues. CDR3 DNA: TGTGCCAGCAGCTCATCCTCGACAGGCGCTTTCGAATACGTC. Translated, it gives CASSSSSTGAFEYV.

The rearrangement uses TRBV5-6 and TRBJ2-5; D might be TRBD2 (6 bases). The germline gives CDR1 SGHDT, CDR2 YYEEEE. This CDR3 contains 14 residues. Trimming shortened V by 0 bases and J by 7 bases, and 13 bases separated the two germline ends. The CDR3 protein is CASSLGLGLLTQYF. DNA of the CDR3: TGTGCCAGCAGCTTGGGACTAGGGTTACTGACCCAGTACTTC.

CDR3 in DNA: TGTGCCAGCAGTCGCCGGGACAGGGGGCACAATCAGCCCCAGCATTTT. Translated, it gives CASSRRDRGHNQPQHF. The chain uses TRBV28 and TRBJ1-5, with TRBD1 matching over 12 bases. CDR1 is MDHEN, CDR2 SYDVKM, per germline. This CDR3 contains 16 residues. V gave up 5 bases and J gave up 3 bases; unmatched junction bases: 5.

CDR3 residues: CASSTGSGANVLTF. CDR3 DNA sequence: TGTGCCAGTTCGACAGGGTCTGGGGCCAACGTCCTGACTTTC. The chain uses TRBV6-5 and TRBJ2-6, with 7 bases aligning to TRBD1. V was pared by 9 bases and J by 1 base, with 3 bases of the junction left unmatched. The germline V gene encodes CDR1 MNHEY and CDR2 SVGAGI. This CDR3 region has 14 residues.

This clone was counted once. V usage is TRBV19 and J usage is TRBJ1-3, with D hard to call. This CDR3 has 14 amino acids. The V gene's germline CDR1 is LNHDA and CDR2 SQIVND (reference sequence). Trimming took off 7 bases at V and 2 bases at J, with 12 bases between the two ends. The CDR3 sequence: CASKEGVAGNTIYF. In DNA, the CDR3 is TGTGCCAGTAAAGAGGGTGTAGCTGGAAACACCATATATTTT.

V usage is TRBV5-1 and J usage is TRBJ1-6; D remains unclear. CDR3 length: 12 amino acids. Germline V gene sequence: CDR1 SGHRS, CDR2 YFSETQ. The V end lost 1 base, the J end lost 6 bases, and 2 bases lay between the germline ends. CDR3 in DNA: TGCGCCAGCAGCTTGCTTAATTCACCCCTCCACTTT. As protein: CASSLLNSPLHF. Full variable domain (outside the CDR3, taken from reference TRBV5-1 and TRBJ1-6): KAGVTQTPRYLIKTRGQQVTLSCSPISGHRSVSWYQQTPGQGLQFLFEYFSETQRNKGNFPGRFSGRQFSNSRSEMNVSTLELGDSALYLCASSLLNSPLHFGNGTRLTVT.

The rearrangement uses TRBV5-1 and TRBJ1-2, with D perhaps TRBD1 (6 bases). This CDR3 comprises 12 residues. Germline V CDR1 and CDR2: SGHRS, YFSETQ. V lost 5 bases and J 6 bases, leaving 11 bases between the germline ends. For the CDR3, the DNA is TGCGCCAGCAGAGGGGGTTGGAATGGCTACACCTTC. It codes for CASRGGWNGYTF.

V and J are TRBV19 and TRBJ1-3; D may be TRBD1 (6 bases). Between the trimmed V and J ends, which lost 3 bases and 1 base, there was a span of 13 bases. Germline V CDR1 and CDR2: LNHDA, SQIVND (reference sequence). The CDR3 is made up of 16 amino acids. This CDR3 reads CASSILGAHSGNTIYF. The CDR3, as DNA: TGTGCCAGTAGTATTTTGGGGGCCCATTCTGGAAACACCATATATTTT.

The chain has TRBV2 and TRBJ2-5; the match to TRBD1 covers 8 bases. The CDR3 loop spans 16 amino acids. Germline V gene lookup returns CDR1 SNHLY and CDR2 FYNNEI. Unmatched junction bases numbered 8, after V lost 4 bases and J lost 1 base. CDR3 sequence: CASSVSLGTGQETQYF. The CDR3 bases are TGTGCCAGCAGTGTGAGCCTGGGGACAGGCCAAGAGACCCAGTACTTC. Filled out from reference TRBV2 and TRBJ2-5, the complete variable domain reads EPEVTQTPSHQVTQMGQEVILRCVPISNHLYFYWYRQILGQKVEFLVSFYNNEISEKSEIFDDQFSVERPDGSNFTLKIRSTKLEDSAMYFCASSVSLGTGQETQYFGPGTRLLVL.

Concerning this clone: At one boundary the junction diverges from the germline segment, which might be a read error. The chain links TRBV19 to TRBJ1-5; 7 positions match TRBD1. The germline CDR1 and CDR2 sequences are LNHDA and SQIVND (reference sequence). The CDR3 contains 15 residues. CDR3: CASNPTGRSSQPQHF. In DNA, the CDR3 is TGTGCCAGCAACCCGACAGGGAGAAGCAGTCAGCCCCAGCATTTT.

CDR3 residues: CASSTGREQGSREQFF. CDR3 sequence (DNA): TGTGCCAGCAGCACCGGACGGGAACAGGGAAGCAGGGAGCAGTTCTTC. This chain joins TRBV5-4 and TRBJ2-1, with D perhaps matching TRBD1 (6 bases). The CDR3 is 16 residues long. V lost 4 bases, J lost 10 bases, and 24 bases lay in between. CDR1 and CDR2 (germline): SGHNT, YYREEE (reference sequence).

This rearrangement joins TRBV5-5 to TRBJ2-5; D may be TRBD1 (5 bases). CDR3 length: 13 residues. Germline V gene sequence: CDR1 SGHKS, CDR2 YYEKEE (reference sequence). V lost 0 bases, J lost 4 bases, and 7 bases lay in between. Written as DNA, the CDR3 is TGTGCCAGCAGCTTGGCAGGGCCAGAGACCCAGTACTTC. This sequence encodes CASSLAGPETQYF.

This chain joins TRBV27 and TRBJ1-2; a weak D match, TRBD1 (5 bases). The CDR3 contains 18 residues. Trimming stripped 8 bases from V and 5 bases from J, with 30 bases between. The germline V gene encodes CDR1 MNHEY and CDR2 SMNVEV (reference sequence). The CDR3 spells CASSRFGVSAGEGYGYTF. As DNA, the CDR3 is TGTGCCAGCTCACGGTTCGGAGTTTCAGCGGGGGAGGGGTATGGCTACACCTTC.

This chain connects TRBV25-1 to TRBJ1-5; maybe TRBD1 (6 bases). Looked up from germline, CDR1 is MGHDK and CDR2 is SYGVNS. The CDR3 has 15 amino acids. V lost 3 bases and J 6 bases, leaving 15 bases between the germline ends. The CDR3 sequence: CASSEGWGLGQPQHF. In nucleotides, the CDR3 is TGTGCCAGCAGTGAGGGTTGGGGGCTTGGTCAGCCCCAGCATTTT.